This T cell receptor (beta chain) was obtained from a study of T cells in Graves' hyperthyroidism and ophthalmopathy. Findings of the study overall: In blood, most of the thyroid clonotypes expanded above 0.001 were also present. Ophthalmopathy was predicted by the model a median of 6.5 months ahead of onset.

TCR beta CDR3 sequences were amplified from RNA transcripts. The HTBI primer set served for first-round RT-PCR of the TCR CDR3. MiXCR, run by TCRdb on the multiplex PCR reads, gives a single entry per CDR3 protein. The sample shows about 590,000 distinct CDR3 sequences, approximately 15% of them seen only once. In the ophthalmopathy cohort, Clinical Activity Score was at least 3, NOSPECS grade at least 4, and duration under 3 months. PBMCs were obtained from 10 ml fresh peripheral blood. Between the trimmed V and J ends, which lost 7 bases and 0 bases, there was a span of 17 bases. The germline CDR1 and CDR2 sequences are SEHNR and FQNEAQ (reference sequence). This CDR3 is 16 amino acids long. This clonotype was observed at least ten times. What it binds is unknown.

This sequence joins TRBV7-9 and TRBJ2-3; D might be TRBD2 (6 bases). The clonotype originates from a woman under 30 with Graves' ophthalmopathy. Sequences were obtained from blood. The DNA of the CDR3 is TGTGCCAGCACCGGCACCGGGACTCTTAGCACAGATACGCAGTATTTT. The encoded protein is CASTGTGTLSTDTQYF.